The T cell receptor (beta chain) described here comes from a study of blood T cell repertoires in COVID-19. Generated by immunoSEQ multiplex PCR, the TCRdb table keeps only in-frame clones and is missing some. The sample lists over 200,000 clones, approximately 90% occurring once. CDR1 is KGHDR, CDR2 SFDVKD, per germline. J lost 8 bases, V lost 4 bases, and 6 bases had no gene match. CDR3 length: 15 amino acids. The study assigned cohorts using participant-reported clinical history. The clonotype comes from a woman aged 40 to 50 with acute COVID-19. Sequencing input: PBMCs or T cells enriched from blood (not recorded which). The rearrangement links TRBV24-1 to TRBJ2-1; 11 bases line up with TRBD1. CDR3 nucleotides: TGTGCCACCAGTGAAAGGACAGGGGGCAGGGATGAGCAGTTCTTC. It encodes CATSERTGGRDEQFF.